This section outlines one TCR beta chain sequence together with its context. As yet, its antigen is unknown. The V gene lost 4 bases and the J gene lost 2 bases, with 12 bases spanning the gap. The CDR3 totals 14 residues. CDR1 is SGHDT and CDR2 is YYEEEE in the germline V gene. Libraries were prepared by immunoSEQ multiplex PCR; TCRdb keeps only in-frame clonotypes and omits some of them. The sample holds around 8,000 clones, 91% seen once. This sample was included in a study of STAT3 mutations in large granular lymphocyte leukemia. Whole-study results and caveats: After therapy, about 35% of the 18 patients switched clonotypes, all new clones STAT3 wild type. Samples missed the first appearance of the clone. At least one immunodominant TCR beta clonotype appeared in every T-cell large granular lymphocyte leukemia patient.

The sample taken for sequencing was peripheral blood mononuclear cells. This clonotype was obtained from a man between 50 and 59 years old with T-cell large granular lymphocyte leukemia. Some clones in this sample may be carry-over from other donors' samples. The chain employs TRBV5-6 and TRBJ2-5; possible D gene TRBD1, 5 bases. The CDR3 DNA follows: TGTGCCAGCAGCCTAAGACAGCAACAAGAGACCCAGTACTTC. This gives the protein CASSLRQQQETQYF.